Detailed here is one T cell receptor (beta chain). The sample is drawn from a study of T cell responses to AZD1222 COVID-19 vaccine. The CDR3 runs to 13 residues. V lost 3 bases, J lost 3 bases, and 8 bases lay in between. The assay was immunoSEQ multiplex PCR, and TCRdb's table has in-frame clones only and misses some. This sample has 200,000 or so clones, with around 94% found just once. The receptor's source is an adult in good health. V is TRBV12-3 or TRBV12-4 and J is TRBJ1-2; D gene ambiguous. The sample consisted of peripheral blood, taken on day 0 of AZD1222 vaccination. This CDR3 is CASSFNGDYGYTF. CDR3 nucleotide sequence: TGTGCCAGCAGTTTTAATGGGGACTATGGCTACACCTTC.